This is a list of T cell receptor beta chains from one sample in a study of CD8 T cells in ankylosing spondylitis. Using its own MiXCR run on the 5' RACE reads, TCRdb lists one record per CDR3 protein. The profile covers a few hundred thousand distinct CDR3 sequences, with 20% to 25% appearing a single time and approximately 15% taken by the ten largest. Input material: blood, either unsorted or a sorted T cell fraction (not recorded which). The receptors were sampled from a male donor with ankylosing spondylitis. The CDR3 runs from the conserved cysteine through the conserved F or W. Each record gives: D gene, V gene, J gene, clone size, CDR3 protein, CDR3 DNA. A D gene is named only where the DNA matches it firmly. Clone sizes are given selectively: once, few, many, or a class where the clone is expanded.

d_gene: NA
v_gene: TRBV7-2
j_gene: TRBJ1-6
abundance: few
CDR3aa: CASSPSPRANSPLHF
CDR3nt: TGTGCCAGCAGCCCAAGTCCCAGGGCAAATTCACCCCTCCACTTT

d_gene: NA
v_gene: TRBV30
j_gene: TRBJ2-1
abundance: NA
CDR3aa: CAWSADPQREQFF
CDR3nt: TGTGCCTGGAGTGCCGACCCTCAAAGGGAGCAGTTCTTC

d_gene: NA
v_gene: TRBV9
j_gene: TRBJ2-2
abundance: NA
CDR3aa: CASSVQRRGNEANTGELFF
CDR3nt: TGTGCCAGCAGCGTACAAAGGCGGGGAAATGAGGCGAACACCGGGGAGCTGTTTTTT

d_gene: NA
v_gene: TRBV19
j_gene: TRBJ1-2
abundance: few
CDR3aa: CASSTYDMGRNGYTF
CDR3nt: TGTGCCAGTAGTACGTACGACATGGGGCGTAATGGCTACACCTTC

d_gene: NA
v_gene: TRBV5-6
j_gene: TRBJ2-7
abundance: NA
CDR3aa: CASSLVPDEQYF
CDR3nt: TGTGCCAGCAGCTTAGTCCCCGACGAGCAGTACTTC

d_gene: NA
v_gene: TRBV12-3/TRBV12-4
j_gene: TRBJ1-6
abundance: many
CDR3aa: CASSRTASSYNSPLHF
CDR3nt: TGTGCCAGCAGCAGGACAGCGAGCTCCTATAATTCACCCCTCCACTTT

d_gene: NA
v_gene: TRBV7-3
j_gene: TRBJ2-3
abundance: NA
CDR3aa: CACPGDTTGTDTQYF
CDR3nt: TGTGCCTGTCCCGGGGACACAACGGGCACAGATACGCAGTATTTT

d_gene: NA
v_gene: TRBV12-3/TRBV12-4
j_gene: TRBJ2-7
abundance: NA
CDR3aa: CASSFVRGSDEQYF
CDR3nt: TGTGCCAGCAGTTTCGTACGGGGCTCCGACGAGCAGTACTTC

d_gene: TRBD1
v_gene: TRBV7-7
j_gene: TRBJ2-5
abundance: once
CDR3aa: CASSSGPDRAGETQYF
CDR3nt: TGTGCTAGCAGCTCAGGCCCCGACAGGGCAGGGGAGACCCAGTACTTC

d_gene: NA
v_gene: TRBV11-1
j_gene: TRBJ2-1
abundance: few
CDR3aa: CASSPMVDRYNEQFF
CDR3nt: TGTGCCAGCAGCCCCATGGTGGACCGGTACAATGAGCAGTTCTTC

d_gene: NA
v_gene: TRBV5-1
j_gene: TRBJ2-1
abundance: NA
CDR3aa: CASREAGSGNEQFF
CDR3nt: TGCGCCAGCAGAGAAGCAGGGTCTGGCAATGAGCAGTTCTTC

d_gene: NA
v_gene: TRBV5-1
j_gene: TRBJ2-5
abundance: NA
CDR3aa: CASSWDLETQYF
CDR3nt: TGCGCCAGCAGCTGGGATTTGGAGACCCAGTACTTC

d_gene: TRBD1
v_gene: TRBV5-5
j_gene: TRBJ2-7
abundance: few
CDR3aa: CASSLAWTGNYEQYF
CDR3nt: TGTGCCAGCAGCTTGGCGTGGACAGGGAACTACGAGCAGTACTTC

d_gene: TRBD2
v_gene: TRBV29-1
j_gene: TRBJ2-2
abundance: once
CDR3aa: CSVVGREGRSGELFF
CDR3nt: TGCAGCGTTGTCGGGCGGGAGGGCCGGAGCGGGGAGCTGTTTTTT

d_gene: NA
v_gene: TRBV9
j_gene: TRBJ2-1
abundance: few
CDR3aa: CASSVEVAWDLYNEQFF
CDR3nt: TGTGCCAGCAGCGTAGAAGTAGCGTGGGACCTCTACAATGAGCAGTTCTTC

d_gene: TRBD2
v_gene: TRBV20-1
j_gene: TRBJ2-1
abundance: few
CDR3aa: CSASSSGSDNEQFF
CDR3nt: TGCAGTGCTAGTTCTAGCGGGTCTGACAATGAGCAGTTCTTC

d_gene: TRBD2
v_gene: TRBV5-1
j_gene: TRBJ2-2
abundance: NA
CDR3aa: CASSLGGLGPPGELFF
CDR3nt: TGCGCCAGCAGCTTGGGGGGACTAGGTCCCCCCGGGGAGCTGTTTTTT

d_gene: NA
v_gene: TRBV29-1
j_gene: TRBJ2-1
abundance: NA
CDR3aa: CSVSDEQFF
CDR3nt: TGCAGCGTTAGTGATGAGCAGTTCTTC

d_gene: TRBD2
v_gene: TRBV2
j_gene: TRBJ2-5
abundance: NA
CDR3aa: CASTGTSGRAETQYF
CDR3nt: TGTGCCAGCACCGGGACTAGCGGGAGGGCAGAGACCCAGTACTTC

d_gene: TRBD2
v_gene: TRBV4-2
j_gene: TRBJ2-1
abundance: few
CDR3aa: CASSPGLAPYNEQFF
CDR3nt: TGTGCCAGCAGCCCGGGACTAGCCCCCTACAATGAGCAGTTCTTC

d_gene: NA
v_gene: TRBV6-1
j_gene: TRBJ2-1
abundance: few
CDR3aa: CASSRDNLDNEQFF
CDR3nt: TGTGCCAGCAGTAGGGACAACCTAGACAATGAGCAGTTCTTC

d_gene: NA
v_gene: TRBV6-1
j_gene: TRBJ1-6
abundance: few
CDR3aa: CASSKGVLRGNSPLHF
CDR3nt: TGTGCCAGCAGCAAAGGGGTTTTGAGGGGTAATTCACCCCTCCACTTT

d_gene: TRBD1
v_gene: TRBV28
j_gene: TRBJ2-2
abundance: few
CDR3aa: CASSFRGPNTGELFF
CDR3nt: TGTGCCAGCAGTTTCAGGGGGCCGAACACCGGGGAGCTGTTTTTT

d_gene: NA
v_gene: TRBV24-1
j_gene: TRBJ2-5
abundance: NA
CDR3aa: CATSATGEETQYF
CDR3nt: TGTGCCACCAGTGCCACAGGCGAAGAGACCCAGTACTTC

d_gene: NA
v_gene: TRBV28
j_gene: TRBJ2-1
abundance: NA
CDR3aa: CASNPRGGERYNEQFF
CDR3nt: TGTGCCAGCAACCCCAGAGGCGGGGAGCGATACAATGAGCAGTTCTTC

d_gene: NA
v_gene: TRBV20-1
j_gene: TRBJ2-1
abundance: NA
CDR3aa: CSARDFDGWPNEQFF
CDR3nt: TGCAGTGCTAGAGATTTCGATGGCTGGCCCAATGAGCAGTTCTTC

d_gene: NA
v_gene: TRBV6-1
j_gene: TRBJ2-7
abundance: NA
CDR3aa: CASSLPGTPPEQYF
CDR3nt: TGTGCCAGCAGCCTCCCAGGGACTCCTCCCGAGCAGTACTTC

d_gene: TRBD1
v_gene: TRBV3-1
j_gene: TRBJ2-5
abundance: NA
CDR3aa: CASSQEAYSGGVETQYF
CDR3nt: TGTGCCAGCAGCCAAGAGGCGTATTCAGGGGGTGTAGAGACCCAGTACTTC

d_gene: NA
v_gene: TRBV6-2/TRBV6-3
j_gene: TRBJ2-7
abundance: NA
CDR3aa: CASRTTRTYEQYF
CDR3nt: TGTGCCAGCAGAACAACTAGGACCTACGAGCAGTACTTC

d_gene: TRBD1
v_gene: TRBV7-9
j_gene: TRBJ2-7
abundance: NA
CDR3aa: CASSHGQGRHEQYF
CDR3nt: TGTGCCAGCAGCCACGGACAGGGGCGGCACGAGCAGTACTTC

d_gene: NA
v_gene: TRBV12-3/TRBV12-4
j_gene: TRBJ2-1
abundance: few
CDR3aa: CASSFPGRGYNEQFF
CDR3nt: TGTGCCAGCAGTTTCCCGGGACGGGGGTACAATGAGCAGTTCTTC

d_gene: NA
v_gene: TRBV5-1
j_gene: TRBJ2-1
abundance: few
CDR3aa: CASSFRRDTEQFF
CDR3nt: TGCGCCAGCAGCTTCCGACGGGACACGGAGCAGTTCTTC

d_gene: TRBD1
v_gene: TRBV7-9
j_gene: TRBJ1-1
abundance: few
CDR3aa: CASMSGGGNTEAFF
CDR3nt: TGTGCCAGCATGTCAGGGGGGGGGAACACTGAAGCTTTCTTT

d_gene: TRBD2
v_gene: TRBV20-1
j_gene: TRBJ2-2
abundance: NA
CDR3aa: CSARDFGRATGELFF
CDR3nt: TGCAGTGCTAGAGATTTCGGGAGGGCCACCGGGGAGCTGTTTTTT

d_gene: TRBD2
v_gene: TRBV10-3
j_gene: TRBJ2-2
abundance: NA
CDR3aa: CAIRRAGGPANTGELFF
CDR3nt: TGTGCCATCAGAAGAGCGGGAGGGCCGGCGAACACCGGGGAGCTGTTTTTT

d_gene: TRBD2
v_gene: TRBV27
j_gene: TRBJ2-2
abundance: few
CDR3aa: CASSLLGQREGQAGELFF
CDR3nt: TGTGCCAGCAGTTTATTGGGCCAGCGGGAGGGCCAGGCCGGGGAGCTGTTTTTT

d_gene: TRBD2
v_gene: TRBV29-1
j_gene: TRBJ2-7
abundance: many
CDR3aa: CSVVNRLAGIREQYF
CDR3nt: TGCAGCGTCGTAAATAGACTAGCGGGTATACGAGAACAGTACTTC

d_gene: NA
v_gene: TRBV28
j_gene: TRBJ2-3
abundance: NA
CDR3aa: CASSPGDISTDTQYF
CDR3nt: TGTGCCAGCAGTCCCGGGGACATTAGCACAGATACGCAGTATTTT

d_gene: TRBD2
v_gene: TRBV12-3/TRBV12-4
j_gene: TRBJ2-4
abundance: many
CDR3aa: CASSLVGRGNIQYF
CDR3nt: TGTGCCAGCAGTTTAGTGGGGAGGGGAAACATTCAGTACTTC

d_gene: NA
v_gene: TRBV6-5
j_gene: TRBJ2-2
abundance: NA
CDR3aa: CASARTGELFF
CDR3nt: TGTGCCAGCGCAAGGACCGGGGAGCTGTTTTTT

d_gene: NA
v_gene: TRBV7-3
j_gene: TRBJ2-5
abundance: few
CDR3aa: CASSFHDITGLYQETQYF
CDR3nt: TGTGCCAGCAGCTTTCATGACATAACGGGACTGTACCAAGAGACCCAGTACTTC

d_gene: NA
v_gene: TRBV5-5
j_gene: TRBJ2-3
abundance: NA
CDR3aa: CASSPGNTDTQYF
CDR3nt: TGTGCCAGCAGCCCGGGAAACACAGATACGCAGTATTTT

d_gene: TRBD1
v_gene: TRBV15
j_gene: TRBJ1-1
abundance: few
CDR3aa: CATSRGQGSDTEAFF
CDR3nt: TGTGCCACCAGCAGGGGACAGGGGTCCGACACTGAAGCTTTCTTT

d_gene: NA
v_gene: TRBV29-1
j_gene: TRBJ2-3
abundance: NA
CDR3aa: CSVEPLGVGTDTQYF
CDR3nt: TGCAGCGTTGAACCGCTGGGGGTGGGCACAGATACGCAGTATTTT